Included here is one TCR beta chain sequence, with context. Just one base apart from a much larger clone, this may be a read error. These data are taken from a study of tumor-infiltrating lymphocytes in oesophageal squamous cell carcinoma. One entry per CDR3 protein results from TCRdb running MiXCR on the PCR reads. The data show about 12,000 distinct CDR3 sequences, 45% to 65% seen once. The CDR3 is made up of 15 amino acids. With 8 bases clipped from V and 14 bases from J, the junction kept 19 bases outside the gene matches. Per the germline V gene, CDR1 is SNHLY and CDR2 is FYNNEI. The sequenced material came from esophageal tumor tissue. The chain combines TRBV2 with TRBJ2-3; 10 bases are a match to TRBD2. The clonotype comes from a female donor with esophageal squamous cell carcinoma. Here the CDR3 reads CASLAGGTDTGELYF. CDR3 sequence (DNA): TGTGCCAGCTTAGCGGGGGGTACGGACACCGGGGAGCTGTATTTT.